The present entry profiles one TCR beta chain with its context. The data stem from a study of beta chain features in type 1 diabetes. Trimming pared 6 bases from V and 5 bases from J, leaving 8 bases between. This CDR3 spans 13 amino acids. The germline V gene encodes CDR1 LNHDA and CDR2 SQIVND (reference sequence). Purity above 95% was achieved in all sorted populations. Reverse transcribing all isolated RNA meant expressed TCRB transcripts were sequenced. The repertoire was sequenced with immunoSEQ multiplex PCR; TCRdb's copy has only in-frame clones and lacks some. The table records roughly 230,000 clones, roughly 9.6% of them present only once.

The receptor was isolated from a woman under 30 in good health. The gene calls are TRBV19 and TRBJ1-6; the D gene is possibly TRBD1 (5 bases). What was sequenced was naive CD4+ T cells from blood. In DNA form, the CDR3 reads TGTGCCAGTAGCTGGGGGGATAATTCACCCCTCCACTTT. Its protein product is CASSWGDNSPLHF. The variable domain in full, with the rest retrieved from reference TRBV19 and TRBJ1-6, is DGGITQSPKYLFRKEGQNVTLSCEQNLNHDAMYWYRQDPGQGLRLIYYSQIVNDFQKGDIAEGYSVSREKKESFPLTVTSAQKNPTAFYLCASSWGDNSPLHFGNGTRLTVT.